A single sample is the source of the 18 T cell receptor beta chains below, sequenced in a study of T-cell reconstitution after alpha-beta-depleted transplantation in children. As it was prepared, the TCRbeta library received unique molecular identifiers. TCRdb redid the calling of the PCR reads with MiXCR, one entry per CDR3 protein. The sample consists of nearly 200,000 distinct CDR3 sequences, 6.3% of them appearing once. The sequencing here drew on PBMCs, taken before TCRalphabeta/CD19-depleted stem cell transplant. Receptors originate from a girl less than two years old with combined immunodeficiency, due to receive a stem cell transplant.

Ten or more counts support this clonotype. The chain uses TRBV29-1 and TRBJ2-2, with D possibly matching TRBD2 (5 bases). Trimming removed 4 bases at V and 0 bases at J, with 9 bases between. Germline V gene lookup returns CDR1 SQVTM and CDR2 ANQGSEA. The CDR3 spans 14 residues. In DNA, the CDR3 is TGCAGCGTTGGGGGTAGCGCGAACACCGGGGAGCTGTTTTTT. Translation gives CSVGGSANTGELFF.

This clonotype occurred many times. The V call is TRBV4-2, the J call TRBJ2-7; the match to TRBD1 covers 7 bases. The CDR3 is 14 amino acids. The trim removed 0 bases at V and 4 bases at J, leaving 3 bases unmatched. From germline, CDR1 is LGHNA and CDR2 YNFKEQ. Here the CDR3 reads CASSQDSDRYEQYF. The CDR3 DNA reads TGTGCCAGCAGCCAAGATTCGGACAGGTACGAGCAGTACTTC.

This clonotype has a handful of counts. The chain uses TRBV5-6 and TRBJ1-2; D is unclear. Trimming took 4 bases from V and 3 from J, leaving 10 bases between them. Germline V lookup: CDR1 SGHDT, CDR2 YYEEEE. The CDR3 loop spans 13 amino acids. CDR3 sequence reads: CASSPPTHYGYTF. CDR3 in DNA: TGTGCCAGCAGCCCACCAACCCACTATGGCTACACCTTC.

This clonotype was seen at least ten times. This rearrangement joins TRBV11-2 to TRBJ2-3, with D possibly matching TRBD1 (7 bases). Trimming cost V 5 bases and J 2 bases, with 17 bases left between them. The germline CDR1 and CDR2 sequences are SGHAT and FQNNGV. The CDR3 runs to 16 residues. The CDR3 protein is CASSRARQGLTDTQYF. In nucleotides, the CDR3 is TGTGCCAGCAGCCGTGCCCGACAGGGACTCACAGATACGCAGTATTTT.

This clonotype was counted ten times or more. The genes are TRBV5-1 and TRBJ2-5; 7 nucleotides line up with TRBD1. The V gene end was trimmed by 4 bases and the J gene end by 2 bases; junction bases not matched to a gene: 5. Germline CDR1 SGHRS, CDR2 YFSETQ. This CDR3 is built from 14 residues. CDR3 sequence (DNA): TGCGCCAGCAGCCATGGGGACAGTCAAGAGACCCAGTACTTC. It is translated as CASSHGDSQETQYF.

This clonotype was seen at least ten times. The chain has TRBV20-1 and TRBJ2-3; D uncertain. V lost 3 bases, J lost 2 bases, and 18 bases lay in between. CDR3 length: 16 amino acids. Germline V gene sequence: CDR1 DFQATT, CDR2 SNEGSKA (reference sequence). This CDR3 reads CSARGFLIHTTDTQYF. Written as DNA, the CDR3 is TGCAGTGCTAGGGGGTTTCTGATCCACACCACAGATACGCAGTATTTT.

This clonotype was picked up many times. V usage is TRBV12-3 or TRBV12-4 and J usage is TRBJ2-7; no definite D call. The V end was cut by 3 bases, the J end by 2 bases, with 8 bases between. This CDR3 is built from 13 residues. The CDR3 DNA reads as TGTGCCAGCAGTTTTGCGGTGACCTACGAGCAGTACTTC. The encoded protein is CASSFAVTYEQYF.

This clonotype has ten or more counts. The chain combines TRBV2 with TRBJ2-7; no clear D gene. This CDR3 is 13 amino acids long. Germline CDR1 and CDR2: SNHLY and FYNNEI. The germline V and J ends were trimmed by 3 bases and 2 bases, with 8 bases remaining between them. The CDR3 sequence: CASSEVGTYEQYF. In DNA, the CDR3 is TGTGCCAGCAGTGAGGTGGGGACCTACGAGCAGTACTTC.

This clonotype was found many times. The chain uses TRBV6-2 or TRBV6-3 and TRBJ2-7; D not certain. The CDR3 is made up of 12 amino acids. Between the trimmed V and J ends, which lost 0 bases and 6 bases, there was a span of 6 bases. Germline V CDR1 and CDR2: MNHEY, SVGEGT. The CDR3 region is CASSYSGPEQYF. The CDR3 nucleotides read TGTGCCAGCAGTTACTCCGGCCCCGAGCAGTACTTC.

This clonotype was counted many times. The chain joins TRBV20-1 to TRBJ1-1; D possibly corresponds to TRBD1 (6 bases). V dropped 6 bases and J dropped 5 bases, with 16 bases sitting between them. The CDR3 spans 13 residues. Germline V gives CDR1 DFQATT, CDR2 SNEGSKA (reference sequence). The CDR3 here is CSASDAGVTEAFF. The CDR3 nucleotides are TGCAGTGCCTCAGACGCAGGGGTTACTGAAGCTTTCTTT.

The chain couples TRBV5-5 to TRBJ2-1, with 8 bases matching TRBD1. CDR3 length: 16 residues. Trimming removed 0 bases from V and 1 base from J; junction bases left unmatched: 3. Germline V CDR1 and CDR2: SGHKS, YYEKEE (reference sequence). CDR3 nucleotide sequence: TGTGCCAGCAGCTTGGTCACAGGGGGATCCTACAATGAGCAGTTCTTC. Its translation: CASSLVTGGSYNEQFF.

V usage is TRBV12-3 or TRBV12-4 and J usage is TRBJ2-7; D remains unclear. CDR3 length equals 14 residues. V lost 4 bases to trimming and J lost 2 bases, with 12 bases between them. The CDR3 sequence is CASSWRVGPYEQYF. The CDR3 DNA is TGTGCCAGCAGTTGGAGAGTCGGACCCTACGAGCAGTACTTC.

This clonotype was counted ten times or more. The chain's CDR3 is CSVFLAHRYGNEQFF. The CDR3 DNA is TGCAGCGTTTTCCTCGCTCACAGGTATGGCAATGAGCAGTTCTTC. The rearrangement joins TRBV29-1 to TRBJ2-1, with D perhaps TRBD1 (5 bases). The germline gives CDR1 SQVTM, CDR2 ANQGSEA. CDR3 length: 15 residues. Trimming took 5 bases from V and 6 from J, leaving 20 bases between them.

Only a few counts were recorded for this clonotype. The gene calls are TRBV13 and TRBJ2-7; 10 bases align to TRBD1. V shed 1 base, J shed 7 bases, and the junction held 7 bases outside the gene matches. This CDR3 comprises 15 residues. The germline V gene has CDR1 PRHDT and CDR2 FYEKMQ (reference sequence). CDR3 protein: CASSLEGQGKWEQYF. The CDR3 bases are TGTGCCAGCAGCTTAGAGGGACAGGGGAAGTGGGAGCAGTACTTC.

The sample holds many counts of this clonotype. The chain is built from TRBV27 and TRBJ2-3; D possibly matches TRBD1 or TRBD2 (5 bases each). In germline, CDR1 is MNHEY, CDR2 SMNVEV (reference sequence). Trimming took 4 bases from V and 1 from J, leaving 12 bases between them. The CDR3 consists of 15 residues. CDR3 amino acids: CASSSTGTRTDTQYF. The CDR3 coding sequence is TGTGCCAGCAGTTCTACCGGGACCCGCACAGATACGCAGTATTTT.

The V gene is TRBV20-1, the J gene TRBJ2-7; a possible D gene is TRBD1 (6 bases). With 3 bases removed from V and 2 bases from J, the gap between germline ends came to 11 bases. Germline-derived CDR1 and CDR2 are DFQATT and SNEGSKA (reference sequence). This CDR3 has 13 residues. DNA of the CDR3: TGCAGTGCTAGGGACAGTTATACCTACGAGCAGTACTTC. Translated: CSARDSYTYEQYF.

This clonotype was detected ten times or more. The V and J genes are TRBV10-3 and TRBJ2-3; 11 nucleotides align to TRBD2. J lost 3 bases, V lost 4 bases, and 12 bases had no gene match. There are 18 residues in the CDR3. Per germline, CDR1 ENHRY and CDR2 SYGVKD. CDR3 bases: TGTGCCATCAGTGCGCCCGGAGTAGCGGGGGGGCGGACAGATACGCAGTATTTT. Translation gives CAISAPGVAGGRTDTQYF.

There are many counts of this clonotype. CDR3 coding DNA: TGCGCCAGCAGCTTGGGACTTTACGGTGCGTTAAGCTCCTACGAGCAGTACTTC. Translated, it gives CASSLGLYGALSSYEQYF. The V call is TRBV5-1, the J call TRBJ2-7; D is ambiguous. CDR3 length: 18 residues. The V gene lost 0 bases and the J gene lost 0 bases, with 19 bases spanning the gap. Per germline, CDR1 SGHRS and CDR2 YFSETQ. Using reference TRBV5-1 and TRBJ2-7 for the parts outside the CDR3, the full variable domain is KAGVTQTPRYLIKTRGQQVTLSCSPISGHRSVSWYQQTPGQGLQFLFEYFSETQRNKGNFPGRFSGRQFSNSRSEMNVSTLELGDSALYLCASSLGLYGALSSYEQYFGPGTRLTVT.